This T cell receptor beta chain was found in a study of blood T cell repertoires in COVID-19. Sequencing was performed with immunoSEQ multiplex PCR; in TCRdb, only in-frame clones are kept and a portion is missing. The sample gives 200,000 to 250,000 clones, around 84% of which show up once; 9.7% is in the top ten. With 1 base removed from V and 4 bases from J, the gap between germline ends came to 8 bases. This CDR3 contains 14 residues. Germline loops: CDR1 SGHRS, CDR2 YFSETQ. This TCR came from a man over 45 with active or convalescent COVID-19. The J gene is TRBJ2-2, the V gene TRBV5-1, with D perhaps TRBD2 (6 bases). Material for sequencing was peripheral blood. DNA for the CDR3: TGCGCCAGCAGCTTGCTGCGGGGCACCGGGGAGCTGTTTTTT. It yields the protein CASSLLRGTGELFF.